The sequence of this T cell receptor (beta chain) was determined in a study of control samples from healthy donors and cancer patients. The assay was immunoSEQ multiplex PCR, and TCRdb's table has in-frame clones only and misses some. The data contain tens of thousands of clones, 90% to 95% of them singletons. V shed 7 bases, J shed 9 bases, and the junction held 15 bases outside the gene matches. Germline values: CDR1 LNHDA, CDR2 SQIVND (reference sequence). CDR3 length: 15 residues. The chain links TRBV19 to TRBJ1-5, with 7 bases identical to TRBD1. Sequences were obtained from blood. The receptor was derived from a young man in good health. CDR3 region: CASTLEWDSLVPQHF. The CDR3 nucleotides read TGTGCCAGTACCCTTGAATGGGACAGCCTCGTGCCCCAGCATTTT. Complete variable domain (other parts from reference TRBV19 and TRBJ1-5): DGGITQSPKYLFRKEGQNVTLSCEQNLNHDAMYWYRQDPGQGLRLIYYSQIVNDFQKGDIAEGYSVSREKKESFPLTVTSAQKNPTAFYLCASTLEWDSLVPQHFGDGTRLSIL.